This TCR beta chain was recorded in a study of PD-L1 blockade in urothelial cancer. Across the whole study: Median blood clonality was roughly 0.088, with about 86,000 unique TCRs.

The germline CDR1 and CDR2 sequences are SGDLS and YYNGEE. Losses at the gene ends were 0 bases for V and 6 bases for J; bases not matched to a gene: 6. This CDR3 has 16 residues. TCRdb's table, derived via immunoSEQ multiplex PCR, lists solely in-frame clones and lacks some. Of under 55,000 clones detected, around 80% appear once; the ten largest clones hold approximately 2.9%. Time point specified: pretreatment peripheral blood. The sample consisted of PBMCs, taken around atezolizumab (anti-PD-L1) treatment. The chain uses TRBV9 and TRBJ2-7; 13 bases map to TRBD2. The clonotype originates from a man between 65 and 79 years old with urothelial cancer. CDR3 nucleotide sequence: TGTGCCAGCAGCGTAGGACTAGCGGGAGGACTGAGCGAGCAGTACTTC. It specifies CASSVGLAGGLSEQYF.